This entry is about one T cell receptor (beta chain). The ends were cut back, 5 bases at V and 3 bases at J, with 5 bases in the middle. CDR1 is DFQATT, CDR2 SNEGSKA, per germline (reference sequence). The length of the CDR3 is 10 residues. This entry comes from a study of OX40 agonist ivuxolimab in advanced cancers. TCRdb keeps only in-frame clones here, not all; method: immunoSEQ multiplex PCR. The profile shows 55,000 to 60,000 clones, roughly 93% of them singletons. The sequencing used CD4+ or CD8+ T cells sorted from blood, collected in a trial of the OX40 agonist ivuxolimab. The receptor's source is an adult with an advanced solid tumor such as melanoma, head and neck, liver or kidney cancer. The genes are TRBV20-1 and TRBJ2-7; D is perhaps TRBD2 (5 bases). The CDR3 region is CSARDYEQYF. The CDR3 DNA follows: TGCAGTGCTCGGGACTACGAGCAGTACTTC.